A single sample gave rise to the 7 T cell receptor beta chains below, sequenced in a study of shared clonotypes between healthy human individuals. Some clones are missing from TCRdb's copy, which holds only in-frame ones; the method was immunoSEQ multiplex PCR. The repertoire holds 2 million to 2.5 million clones, 85% to 95% seen once, with approximately 0.13% in the top ten. Sequencing was carried out using naive CD4+ T cells sorted from blood. Subset in this sample: CD45RA+ positively selected. The receptors here all came from a young man in good health.

This clone was observed a handful of times. Within the sample, other DNA sequences also encode this same CDR3. The V gene is TRBV7-9, the J gene TRBJ2-7; D remains ambiguous. CDR3 size: 11 residues. Germline CDR1 is SEHNR and CDR2 is FQNEAQ (reference sequence). V lost 4 bases to trimming and J lost 3 bases, with 4 bases between them. The CDR3 loop is CASSSNYEQYF. The CDR3 nucleotides read TGTGCCAGCAGCTCGAACTACGAGCAGTACTTC.

The chain joins TRBV7-8 to TRBJ1-5; D unclear. Trimming left V 4 bases short and J 7 bases short, with 8 bases between. CDR3 length: 12 residues. The germline V gene encodes CDR1 SGHVS and CDR2 FQNEAQ. In DNA form, the CDR3 reads TGTGCCAGCAGCTCGACGGGACAGCCCCAGCATTTT. Amino acid sequence: CASSSTGQPQHF. Full variable domain (rest looked up from reference TRBV7-8 and TRBJ1-5): GAGVSQSPRYKVAKRGQDVALRCDPISGHVSLFWYQQALGQGPEFLTYFQNEAQLDKSGLPSDRFFAERPEGSVSTLKIQRTQQEDSAVYLCASSSTGQPQHFGDGTRLSIL.

This clone was observed once. The chain links TRBV27 to TRBJ2-2, with TRBD2 matching 11 bases. Germline V CDR1 and CDR2: MNHEY, SMNVEV (reference sequence). Trimming removed 3 bases from V and 5 bases from J; junction bases left unmatched: 5. The CDR3 has 16 amino acids. The CDR3 bases are TGTGCCAGCAGTTTCTACACTAGCGGGGGAACCGGGGAGCTGTTTTTT. Translation gives CASSFYTSGGTGELFF.

As concerns this clone: Other DNA sequences of this sample code for an identical CDR3. The J gene is TRBJ1-1, the V gene TRBV18; D is ambiguous. Trimming left V 2 bases short and J 1 base short, with 5 bases between. The CDR3 has 13 amino acids. In germline, CDR1 is KGHSH, CDR2 LQKENI. CDR3 sequence: CASSPERNTEAFF. In DNA, the CDR3 is TGTGCCAGCTCACCAGAAAGGAACACTGAAGCTTTCTTT.

The table lists this clone with a count of one. This chain's CDR3 is CAISVGGDSNQPQHF. CDR3 bases: TGTGCCATCAGTGTTGGGGGGGATAGCAATCAGCCCCAGCATTTT. This rearrangement joins TRBV10-3 to TRBJ1-5, with D perhaps TRBD1 (5 bases). The CDR3 sequence is 15 residues long. The V gene lost 4 bases and the J gene lost 0 bases, with 10 bases spanning the gap. CDR1 and CDR2 from the germline V gene are ENHRY and SYGVKD.

This chain links TRBV2 with TRBJ1-4; D is possibly TRBD1 (5 bases). The CDR3 runs to 14 residues. V shed 6 bases and J shed 6 bases, with 14 bases lying between them. Germline-derived CDR1 and CDR2 are SNHLY and FYNNEI. This CDR3 is CASSSSGLYEKLFF. The DNA for the CDR3 is TGTGCCAGCAGCTCATCGGGGCTATATGAAAAACTGTTTTTT.

This clone came up once. The rearrangement joins TRBV6-1 to TRBJ1-1; D uncertain. The length of the CDR3 is 14 residues. Deletions cut 10 bases from V and 0 bases from J, with 15 bases between. The germline CDR1 and CDR2 sequences are MNHNS and SASEGT. The CDR3 nucleotides read TGTGCCACCTTTCGACCGGGGATGAACACTGAAGCTTTCTTT. This encodes CATFRPGMNTEAFF.